The 5 T cell receptor beta chains below come from one sample, sequenced in a study of tumor and adjacent non-tumor tissue in lung cancer. The template was RNA from unsorted bulk tissue. Three rounds of nested PCR, following a modified ARM-PCR protocol, produced the TCRbeta library. TCRdb reanalysed the multiplex PCR reads using MiXCR and keeps one entry per CDR3 protein. Here the sample spans 200,000 to 250,000 distinct CDR3 sequences, about 71% being singletons. Material: lung tumor tissue. These receptors all stem from a man between 60 and 75 years old with non-small cell lung cancer.

The V call is TRBV29-1, the J call TRBJ2-3; D possibly corresponds to TRBD2 (5 bases). The CDR3 extends over 14 amino acids. Germline assignment: CDR1 SQVTM and CDR2 ANQGSEA. With 6 bases removed from V and 2 bases from J, the gap between germline ends came to 15 bases. CDR3 region: CSVGSRRLTDTQYF. The CDR3 bases are TGCAGCGTAGGCAGTAGGAGGCTCACAGATACGCAGTATTTT.

The chain joins TRBV12-3 or TRBV12-4 to TRBJ1-3, with TRBD1 matching 8 bases. The CDR3 runs to 14 residues. With V trimmed by 7 bases and J by 2 bases, 4 bases remained unmatched. This CDR3 is CASNLTGAGNTIYF. DNA of the CDR3: TGTGCCAGCAATCTGACAGGGGCTGGAAACACCATATATTTT.

This clonotype has at least ten counts. The chain recombines TRBV11-2 with TRBJ2-3; TRBD1 matches 7 bases. There are 18 residues in the CDR3. The junction had 18 bases not matched to a gene; V was cut back by 5 bases and J by 4 bases. CDR1 and CDR2 from the germline V gene are SGHAT and FQNNGV. The CDR3 spells CASSAFGLAGGRSDTQYF. The CDR3 region has the DNA TGTGCCAGCAGCGCCTTTGGTTTGGCAGGGGGTCGGTCAGATACGCAGTATTTT.

Comments on this clonotype: One junction end does not reproduce the germline sequence, and a read error may be involved. This chain uses TRBV12-3 or TRBV12-4 with TRBJ1-2, with D maybe TRBD1 (5 bases). The CDR3 has 12 residues. In nucleotides, the CDR3 is TGTGTCACAAGGGAGGGGTATGGTGGCCACACCTTC. This codes for CVTREGYGGHTF.

As concerns this clonotype: This sequence may be a read error, since a much larger clone differs from it by one base. In DNA form, the CDR3 reads TGCAGTGTTCGGACAGGGGAGGCAGATGGCTACACCTTC. It specifies CSVRTGEADGYTF. The chain carries TRBV20-1 and TRBJ1-2; 9 bases line up with TRBD1. This CDR3 is built from 13 residues. With 7 bases clipped from V and 6 bases from J, the junction kept 9 bases outside the gene matches. Germline CDR1 is DFQATT and CDR2 is SNEGSKA (reference sequence).